This T cell receptor (beta chain) came from a study of technical replicates of blood from a few donors. CDR3 length: 14 amino acids. Germline CDR1 SGDLS, CDR2 YYNGEE. V was trimmed by 4 bases and J by 0 bases, leaving 8 bases between them. Repertoires were generated with immunoSEQ multiplex PCR, while TCRdb's copy carries only in-frame clones and drops some. The table lists 50,000 to 70,000 clones, about 86% of them singletons. This clonotype was obtained from a human donor in good health. Some clones in this sample may be carry-over from other donors' samples. Input material: PBMCs. The rearrangement links TRBV9 to TRBJ1-3, with D unclear. The CDR3 sequence is CASSLLDSGNTIYF. The CDR3 nucleotides read TGTGCCAGCAGCCTATTAGACTCTGGAAACACCATATATTTT.